One sample yielded the 15 T cell receptor beta chains listed below, sequenced in a study of CD8 T cell repertoires and HIV-1 epitope variants. Their cognate antigens are unknown. The repertoire was sequenced with immunoSEQ multiplex PCR; TCRdb's copy has only in-frame clones and lacks some. Among a few thousand clones listed, around 67% were seen once. The sequenced material came from cultured CD8+ T cells derived from PBMCs. These receptors were collected from a male donor with HIV.

J is TRBJ1-2 and V is TRBV28, with 7 bases fitting TRBD1. With V trimmed by 5 bases and J by 6 bases, 18 bases remained unmatched. This CDR3 is 17 amino acids long. The V gene's germline CDR1 is MDHEN and CDR2 SYDVKM. The DNA of the CDR3 is TGTGCCAGCAGTCCCCGACAGGGAGGGCGTAGGGTGCATGGCTACACCTTC. Translation gives CASSPRQGGRRVHGYTF.

The chain joins TRBV7-8 to TRBJ1-6, with 9 bases matching TRBD1. Germline loops: CDR1 SGHVS, CDR2 FQNEAQ. The V and J ends lost 4 bases and 10 bases, in that order; junction bases with no gene match: 5. CDR3 length: 14 residues. The CDR3 region has the DNA TGTGCCAGCAGCTCCGGACAGGGGCGATCACCCCTCCACTTT. Protein product: CASSSGQGRSPLHF.

The V call is TRBV5-6, the J call TRBJ2-2, with TRBD2 matching 8 bases. The CDR3 loop spans 17 amino acids. V trimming: 2 bases; J trimming: 6 bases; junction bases outside the gene matches: 12. Per the germline V gene, CDR1 is SGHDT and CDR2 is YYEEEE. CDR3 protein: CASSFASSGTVAGELFF. The DNA for the CDR3 is TGTGCCAGCAGCTTTGCAAGTAGCGGGACGGTGGCCGGGGAGCTGTTTTTT. Based on the CDR3 plus reference TRBV5-6 and TRBJ2-2, the full variable domain is DAGVTQSPTHLIKTRGQQVTLRCSPKSGHDTVSWYQQALGQGPQFIFQYYEEEERQRGNFPDRFSGHQFPNYSSELNVNALLLGDSALYLCASSFASSGTVAGELFFGEGSRLTVL.

The chain links TRBV27 to TRBJ2-1; TRBD2 might be the D (6 bases). Germline assignment: CDR1 MNHEY and CDR2 SMNVEV (reference sequence). This CDR3 is 15 amino acids long. The V end was cut by 2 bases, the J end by 2 bases, with 10 bases between. The CDR3 sequence: CASSLGRHTYNEQFF. The CDR3 bases are TGTGCCAGCAGTTTAGGGAGGCACACCTACAATGAGCAGTTCTTC.

The gene calls are TRBV7-2 and TRBJ2-2, with 7 bases identical to TRBD2. Trimming at V came to 1 base and at J to 7 bases, leaving 12 bases not matched to a gene. The CDR3 totals 17 residues. Germline CDR1 is SGHTA and CDR2 is FQGNSA. The CDR3 sequence: CASSLDWRERRGGELFF. In DNA form, the CDR3 reads TGTGCCAGCAGCTTAGACTGGCGGGAGAGGCGGGGCGGGGAGCTGTTTTTT.

The CDR3 DNA follows: TGCGCCAGCAGCCAAGACCTGGTAGCGGGGGATGAGCAGTTCTTC. As protein: CASSQDLVAGDEQFF. The chain couples TRBV4-3 to TRBJ2-1; 9 bases are shared with TRBD2. CDR3 size: 15 residues. CDR1 is LGHNA and CDR2 is YSLEER in the germline V gene. V lost 0 bases and J lost 8; bases outside the gene matches: 5.

The rearrangement links TRBV2 to TRBJ1-2; 7 bases match TRBD1. Germline V CDR1 and CDR2: SNHLY, FYNNEI. J lost 4 bases, V lost 3 bases, and 8 bases had no gene match. This CDR3 has 15 residues. The CDR3 DNA is TGTGCCAGCAGTGATGAAGGGGGCCTGGGCTATGGCTACACCTTC. Amino acids: CASSDEGGLGYGYTF.

CDR3 nucleotide sequence: TGTGCCAGCAGTGCCCAGGGACAGGGAGAGACCCAGTACTTC. It is translated as CASSAQGQGETQYF. The chain joins TRBV2 to TRBJ2-5, with 9 bases that match TRBD1. The V and J ends lost 4 bases and 4 bases, in that order; junction bases with no gene match: 4. Germline assignment: CDR1 SNHLY and CDR2 FYNNEI. CDR3 length equals 14 residues.

This chain joins TRBV13 and TRBJ1-2; 8 bases agree with TRBD1. V shed 4 bases, J shed 4 bases, and the junction held 8 bases outside the gene matches. Germline loops: CDR1 PRHDT, CDR2 FYEKMQ (reference sequence). The CDR3 covers 15 residues. CDR3 nucleotide sequence: TGTGCCAGCAGCTCGCAGGAGGACAGGGTCTATGGCTACACCTTC. This gives the protein CASSSQEDRVYGYTF.

The genes are TRBV27 and TRBJ2-1, with 11 bases matching TRBD2. V was clipped by 5 bases and J by 2 bases; unmatched bases: 5. The CDR3 covers 16 residues. Germline values: CDR1 MNHEY, CDR2 SMNVEV (reference sequence). In DNA, the CDR3 is TGTGCCAGCAGTAGCACTAGCGGGAGTCCCTACAATGAGCAGTTCTTC. This translates into CASSSTSGSPYNEQFF.

This clone was counted once. The J gene is TRBJ1-6, the V gene TRBV7-6; D unclear. The CDR3 has 17 amino acids. Trimming took 2 bases from V and 0 from J, leaving 11 bases between them. Germline V gene data show CDR1 as SGHVS and CDR2 as FNYEAQ. The CDR3 nucleotides are TGTGCCAGCAGCTTATCCGAGTATAGCTCCTATAATTCACCCCTCCACTTT. Its protein is CASSLSEYSSYNSPLHF.

V gene TRBV4-3 combines with J gene TRBJ1-2; D is possibly TRBD1 (5 bases). Germline V gene lookup returns CDR1 LGHNA and CDR2 YSLEER. The V end lost 1 base, the J end lost 4 bases, and 13 bases lay between the germline ends. This CDR3 comprises 15 residues. CDR3: CASSQGLGTSYGYTF. In nucleotides, the CDR3 is TGCGCCAGCAGCCAAGGTCTCGGGACTTCCTATGGCTACACCTTC.

A few counts support this clone. V gene TRBV14 combines with J gene TRBJ1-6; possible D gene TRBD1, 5 bases. The CDR3 length is 16 residues. The V and J ends lost 0 bases and 2 bases respectively, with 8 bases between them. CDR1 is SGHDN, CDR2 FVKESK, per germline. The CDR3 bases are TGTGCCAGCAGCCAAGAGTGGGGGGCCTATAATTCACCCCTCCACTTT. Translation: CASSQEWGAYNSPLHF.

The CDR3 sequence: CASSLAGYNEQFF. CDR3 sequence (DNA): TGTGCCAGTAGTTTAGCGGGCTACAATGAGCAGTTCTTC. The genes are TRBV19 and TRBJ2-1; 7 nucleotides align to TRBD2. V trimming: 5 bases; J trimming: 3 bases; junction bases outside the gene matches: 1. The CDR3 spans 13 residues. Germline CDR1 and CDR2: LNHDA and SQIVND (reference sequence).

The chain is built from TRBV6-5 and TRBJ1-2; TRBD1 matches at 10 bases. V lost 3 bases, J lost 4 bases, and 8 bases stayed unmatched. The CDR3 covers 16 residues. CDR1 MNHEY and CDR2 SVGAGI come from the germline V gene. CDR3: CASSYGMTGGLYGYTF. CDR3 nucleotides: TGTGCCAGCAGTTATGGGATGACAGGGGGCCTCTATGGCTACACCTTC.